These 15 T cell receptor beta chains were sequenced from one sample in a study of blood T cell repertoires in COVID-19. TCRdb's copy holds only in-frame clones and misses some; the assay was immunoSEQ multiplex PCR. The sample consists of approximately 200,000 clones, approximately 80% of them appearing once. Sequencing was done on a sample of PBMCs or T cells enriched from blood (not recorded which). Source of these receptors: a middle-aged woman with acute COVID-19.

The genes are TRBV10-3 and TRBJ2-5; D is possibly TRBD1 (6 bases). Trimming pared 3 bases from V and 5 bases from J, leaving 16 bases between. The CDR3 has 15 residues. Germline V gene sequence: CDR1 ENHRY, CDR2 SYGVKD. For the CDR3, the DNA is TGTGCCATCAGTGACCCCGACAGCCAGGGGGAGACCCAGTACTTC. The encoded protein is CAISDPDSQGETQYF.

The chain recombines TRBV19 with TRBJ1-3; no definite D call. V gave up 5 bases and J gave up 0 bases, with 14 bases separating them. The CDR3 consists of 16 residues. Germline V gene data show CDR1 as LNHDA and CDR2 as SQIVND (reference sequence). In DNA form, the CDR3 reads TGTGCCAGTAGTGGTGTGGCGGAAAACTCTGGAAACACCATATATTTT. Its translation: CASSGVAENSGNTIYF.

This clone was picked up one time. The rearrangement uses TRBV30 and TRBJ1-5; the D is unclear. Germline lookup yields CDR1 GTSNPN and CDR2 SVGIG (reference sequence). The CDR3 has 15 residues. Trimming left V 3 bases short and J 4 bases short, with 16 bases between. CDR3 protein: CAWRVGGSRNQPQHF. In nucleotides, the CDR3 is TGTGCCTGGAGAGTCGGAGGGAGTAGGAATCAGCCCCAGCATTTT.

This clone was detected only a few times. The chain has TRBV19 and TRBJ1-5, with TRBD1 as a possible D gene (6 bases). Trimming took off 1 base at V and 4 bases at J, with 11 bases between the two ends. Germline V lookup: CDR1 LNHDA, CDR2 SQIVND (reference sequence). This CDR3 region has 15 residues. Here the CDR3 DNA reads TGTGCCAGTAGTATAGTACAGGGAAGAAATCAGCCCCAGCATTTT. The encoded protein is CASSIVQGRNQPQHF.

V and J are TRBV2 and TRBJ2-1; D may be TRBD1 (6 bases). Deletions cut 7 bases from V and 7 bases from J, with 17 bases between. The CDR3 runs to 14 residues. Looked up from germline, CDR1 is SNHLY and CDR2 is FYNNEI. DNA of the CDR3: TGTGCCAGCAAGGACAGCTATACCGCTAATGAGCAGTTCTTC. This translates into CASKDSYTANEQFF.

This chain joins TRBV24-1 and TRBJ1-4; 8 positions match TRBD1. Trimming took 4 bases from V and 3 from J; bases not matched to a gene: 6. Germline V gives CDR1 KGHDR, CDR2 SFDVKD. The CDR3 runs 16 residues. The CDR3 spells CATSDTGTGPNEKLFF. CDR3 DNA: TGTGCCACCAGTGACACCGGGACAGGACCTAATGAAAAACTGTTTTTT.

The V and J genes are TRBV30 and TRBJ2-5; D gene uncertain. The CDR3 extends over 14 amino acids. Trimming removed 0 bases at V and 5 bases at J, with 13 bases between. CDR1 is GTSNPN, CDR2 SVGIG, per germline (reference sequence). The CDR3 loop reads CAWSVAPPRETQYF. The CDR3 DNA reads as TGTGCCTGGAGTGTAGCCCCCCCTAGGGAGACCCAGTACTTC. The entire variable domain, with the rest obtained from reference TRBV30 and TRBJ2-5, is as follows: SQTIHQWPATLVQPVGSPLSLECTVEGTSNPNLYWYRQAAGRGLQLLFYSVGIGQISSEVPQNLSASRPQDRQFILSSKKLLLSDSGFYLCAWSVAPPRETQYFGPGTRLLVL.

The rearrangement links TRBV3-1 (or the pseudogene TRBV3-2) to TRBJ2-3; 7 bases are shared with TRBD1. The CDR3 loop spans 15 amino acids. Per germline, CDR1 LGHDT and CDR2 YNNKEL (reference sequence). Losses at the gene ends were 3 bases for V and 4 bases for J; bases not matched to a gene: 7. The DNA of the CDR3 is TGTGCCAGCAGCCAGGGACAGCTTAAGGCAGATACGCAGTATTTT. It specifies CASSQGQLKADTQYF.

The chain links TRBV5-1 to TRBJ2-1, with D hard to call. With 1 base removed from V and 4 bases from J, the gap between germline ends came to 9 bases. The CDR3 contains 14 residues. Per the germline V gene, CDR1 is SGHRS and CDR2 is YFSETQ. CDR3 in amino acids: CASSLLEQYNEQFF. Written as DNA, the CDR3 is TGCGCCAGCAGCTTGCTGGAGCAATACAATGAGCAGTTCTTC. The full variable domain, in which reference TRBV5-1 and TRBJ2-1 provide the parts outside the CDR3, is KAGVTQTPRYLIKTRGQQVTLSCSPISGHRSVSWYQQTPGQGLQFLFEYFSETQRNKGNFPGRFSGRQFSNSRSEMNVSTLELGDSALYLCASSLLEQYNEQFFGPGTRLTVL.

The chain is built from TRBV15 and TRBJ1-1; D perhaps matches TRBD1 (5 bases). This CDR3 comprises 15 residues. The V end lost 1 base, the J end lost 0 bases, and 9 bases lay between the germline ends. Germline V CDR1 and CDR2: LNHNV, YYDKDF (reference sequence). CDR3 in DNA: TGTGCCACCAGCAGAGTTTGGGGCTTGAACACTGAAGCTTTCTTT. Translating gives CATSRVWGLNTEAFF.

In the case of this clone: Other DNA sequences in this specimen translate into the identical CDR3. The chain recombines TRBV4-2 with TRBJ2-5; D is possibly TRBD1 (5 bases). With 0 bases removed from V and 2 bases from J, the gap between germline ends came to 10 bases. The CDR3 consists of 15 residues. CDR1 and CDR2 (germline): LGHNA, YNFKEQ. CDR3 DNA: TGTGCCAGCAGCCAAGATCGGGCAGGGCAAGAGACCCAGTACTTC. Translating gives CASSQDRAGQETQYF.

This clone was seen just once. The chain employs TRBV7-9 and TRBJ1-2; 8 positions match TRBD1. With 5 bases clipped from V and 6 bases from J, the junction kept 8 bases outside the gene matches. Germline V CDR1 and CDR2: SEHNR, FQNEAQ (reference sequence). The CDR3 loop spans 14 amino acids. The CDR3 here is CASSITGGIDGYTF. The CDR3 nucleotides are TGTGCCAGCAGCATAACAGGGGGTATAGATGGCTACACCTTC. Together with reference TRBV7-9 and TRBJ1-2, the CDR3 gives the full variable domain: DTGVSQNPRHKITKRGQNVTFRCDPISEHNRLYWYRQTLGQGPEFLTYFQNEAQLEKSRLLSDRFSAERPKGSFSTLEIQRTEQGDSAMYLCASSITGGIDGYTFGSGTRLTVV.

The rearrangement links TRBV18 to TRBJ1-2, with D possibly being TRBD1 (6 bases). Looked up from germline, CDR1 is KGHSH and CDR2 is LQKENI. This CDR3 has 17 amino acids. The V and J ends lost 1 base and 0 bases respectively, with 15 bases between them. The CDR3 reads CASSPRLGTPANYGYTF. Here the CDR3 DNA reads TGTGCCAGCTCACCACGTCTGGGGACACCAGCTAACTATGGCTACACCTTC.

The chain is built from TRBV5-4 and TRBJ1-2; D is possibly TRBD1 (6 bases). The CDR3 totals 15 residues. V was cut by 3 bases and J by 0 bases, with 12 bases left in between. Germline values: CDR1 SGHNT, CDR2 YYREEE (reference sequence). This CDR3 reads CASSSQGLANYGYTF. In nucleotides, the CDR3 is TGTGCCAGCAGCTCGCAGGGGTTAGCTAACTATGGCTACACCTTC.

This rearrangement joins TRBV25-1 to TRBJ1-3; possible D gene TRBD1, 5 bases. The CDR3 is 15 amino acids. CDR1 MGHDK and CDR2 SYGVNS come from the germline V gene. Trimming removed 4 bases at V and 5 bases at J, with 15 bases between. CDR3 nucleotide sequence: TGTGCCAGCAGTGGGGGCCAATTGACCCGAAACACCATATATTTT. As protein: CASSGGQLTRNTIYF.